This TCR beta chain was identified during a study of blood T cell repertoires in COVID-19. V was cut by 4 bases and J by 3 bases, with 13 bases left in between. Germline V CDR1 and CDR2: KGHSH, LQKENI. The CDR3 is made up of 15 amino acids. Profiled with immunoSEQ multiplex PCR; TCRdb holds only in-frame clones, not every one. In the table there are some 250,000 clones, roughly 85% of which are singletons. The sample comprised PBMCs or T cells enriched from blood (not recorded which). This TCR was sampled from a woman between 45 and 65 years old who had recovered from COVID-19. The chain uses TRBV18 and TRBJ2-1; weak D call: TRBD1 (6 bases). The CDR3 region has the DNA TGTGCCAGCTCACTTTTTCAGGGGAACTACAATGAGCAGTTCTTC. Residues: CASSLFQGNYNEQFF. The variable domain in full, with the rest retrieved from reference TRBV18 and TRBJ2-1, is NAGVMQNPRHLVRRRGQEARLRCSPMKGHSHVYWYRQLPEEGLKFMVYLQKENIIDESGMPKERFSAEFPKEGPSILRIQQVVRGDSAAYFCASSLFQGNYNEQFFGPGTRLTVL.